The rows below give T cell receptor beta chains drawn from one sample of a study of control samples from healthy donors and cancer patients. Measured with immunoSEQ multiplex PCR; TCRdb has only the in-frame clones, and not every one. The table includes about 77,000 clones, roughly 92% detected once. The source material was blood. These receptor sequences come from a woman aged 55-75 years in good health. The CDR3 runs from the conserved cysteine through the conserved F or W. A D gene is named only where the DNA matches it firmly. Expanded clones are given a class, and other clones once, few, many or no size at all.

len	v_gene	j_gene	d_gene	abundance	CDR3aa	CDR3nt
14	TRBV10-3	TRBJ1-3	-	-	CATLSSSSGNTIYF	TGTGCCACCCTAAGCTCCAGCTCTGGAAACACCATATATTTT
17	TRBV4-1	TRBJ1-1	-	few	CASSPPWLRAINTEAFF	TGCGCCAGCAGCCCGCCCTGGTTGCGGGCCATTAACACTGAAGCTTTCTTT
14	TRBV14	TRBJ2-7	TRBD2	-	CASSQEGLAGGLYF	TGTGCCAGCAGCCAAGAAGGCCTAGCGGGGGGCTTGTACTTC
15	TRBV7-2	TRBJ2-7	TRBD1	-	CASSLVRGPSYEQYF	TGTGCCAGCAGCTTAGTCAGGGGGCCGTCCTACGAGCAGTACTTC
15	TRBV19	TRBJ1-5	-	-	CASSTASGPQWPQHF	TGTGCCAGTAGTACTGCCTCGGGGCCCCAGTGGCCCCAGCATTTT
14	TRBV9	TRBJ2-2	-	-	CASSEERGAGELFF	TGTGCCAGCAGCGAAGAAAGGGGTGCCGGGGAGCTGTTTTTT
13	TRBV12-3/TRBV12-4	TRBJ1-4	-	-	CASSLNHNEKLFF	TGTGCCAGCAGTTTAAATCACAATGAAAAACTGTTTTTT
15	TRBV5-1	TRBJ1-1	TRBD1	-	CASSYTGGSNTEAFF	TGCGCCAGCAGCTACACAGGGGGGTCGAACACTGAAGCTTTCTTT
14	TRBV7-9	TRBJ1-1	TRBD1	-	CASSSDREGPAAFF	TGTGCCAGCAGCTCGGACAGGGAAGGTCCGGCAGCTTTCTTT
14	TRBV28	TRBJ2-7	-	-	CASSSIRGLYEQYF	TGTGCCAGCAGTTCAATCCGGGGCCTCTACGAGCAGTACTTC
15	TRBV9	TRBJ1-4	TRBD1	few	CASSGGQGEDEKLFF	TGTGCCAGCAGCGGAGGACAGGGGGAGGATGAAAAACTGTTTTTT
18	TRBV7-2	TRBJ1-5	-	-	CASSLVHTGGDYNQPQHF	TGTGCCAGCAGCTTAGTCCACACCGGGGGGGACTACAATCAGCCCCAGCATTTT
15	TRBV6-4	TRBJ1-2	-	-	CASSDSSGRLDGYTF	TGTGCCAGCAGTGACTCGAGCGGCAGGTTGGATGGCTACACCTTC
15	TRBV6-5	TRBJ1-2	-	-	CASSYSGGIPYGYTF	TGTGCCAGCAGTTACTCGGGGGGAATCCCCTATGGCTACACCTTC
15	TRBV6-5	TRBJ2-1	-	-	CASRANRGSYNEQFF	TGTGCCAGCAGGGCAAATCGGGGCTCCTACAATGAGCAGTTCTTC
15	TRBV4-2	TRBJ2-2	-	-	CASGAGVSNTGELFF	TGTGCCAGCGGGGCTGGGGTTTCGAACACCGGGGAGCTGTTTTTT
17	TRBV7-9	TRBJ2-6	TRBD2	once	CASSLGLAGGGANVLTF	TGTGCCAGCAGTCTGGGACTAGCGGGAGGTGGGGCCAACGTCCTGACTTTC
12	TRBV6-1	TRBJ1-2	-	-	CASSEGNRGYTF	TGTGCCAGCAGTGAAGGGAATAGGGGCTACACCTTC
13	TRBV2	TRBJ1-1	-	-	CASSGSGNTEAFF	TGTGCCAGCAGTGGGTCAGGGAACACTGAAGCTTTCTTT
15	TRBV27	TRBJ2-3	-	-	CASSLRGGPEDTQYF	TGTGCCAGCAGTTTAAGGGGGGGCCCGGAAGATACGCAGTATTTT
11	TRBV20-1	TRBJ1-1	TRBD1	-	CSARRDREAFF	TGCAGTGCTAGACGAGACAGGGAGGCTTTCTTT
12	TRBV18	TRBJ2-2	-	-	CASSTRTGELFF	TGTGCCAGCTCAACCCGCACCGGGGAGCTGTTTTTT
14	TRBV19	TRBJ1-5	-	-	CASIWSISNQPQHF	TGTGCCAGTATTTGGAGCATTAGCAATCAGCCCCAGCATTTT